Sequencing of this T cell receptor (beta chain) was carried out in a study of blood T cell repertoires in COVID-19. Looking at the study overall: Specimens from acute and convalescent COVID-19 originated in the United States, Italy and Spain. The analysed material was cDNA or gDNA that came from T cells, B-cell-depleted T cells, or PBMCs.

The table lists this clone with a count of one. The method was immunoSEQ multiplex PCR; TCRdb's version includes in-frame clones alone and lacks a portion of them. The sample holds some 50,000 clones; about 88% are singletons and the top ten take around 1.6%. Germline-derived CDR1 and CDR2 are SQVTM and ANQGSEA. The CDR3 loop spans 16 amino acids. The J segment lost 1 base and the V segment lost 5 bases, leaving 9 bases of the junction unmatched. The chain combines TRBV29-1 with TRBJ2-2; 8 nucleotides agree with TRBD1. The source material was peripheral blood. This clonotype was obtained from a man aged 55-75 years with acute or convalescent COVID-19. The CDR3 coding sequence is TGCAGCGTTATCTTGGTCGGACAGGGGAACACCGGGGAGCTGTTTTTT. This gives the protein CSVILVGQGNTGELFF.